The 12 T cell receptor beta chains in this list originate from one sample, sequenced in a study of human T cells and chemical hapten exposure. The time point here: healthy volunteer bleed at 2 weeks. Extraction yielded total RNA from whole blood (unfractionated). In TCRdb, the RACE reads were re-called with MiXCR into one record per CDR3 protein. The profile shows about 41,000 distinct CDR3 sequences, roughly 4.2% of them singletons. Sequencing was carried out using whole blood. These TCRs come from a human donor in good health. Some clones in this sample may be carry-over from other donors' samples.

The table lists this clonotype with many counts. The chain recombines TRBV7-8 with TRBJ2-7, with D unclear. The CDR3 runs to 12 residues. Trimming left V 0 bases short and J 7 bases short, with 7 bases between. CDR1 is SGHVS, CDR2 FQNEAQ, per germline. The CDR3 here is CASSLASGEQYF. The CDR3 DNA sequence: TGTGCCAGCAGCTTAGCGTCCGGGGAGCAGTACTTC.

The genes are TRBV18 and TRBJ1-2, with unresolved D. Germline values: CDR1 KGHSH, CDR2 LQKENI. V shed 6 bases and J shed 8 bases, with 25 bases lying between them. This CDR3 is 16 amino acids long. The CDR3 reads CASSPRGGGSLAGYTF. As DNA, the CDR3 is TGTGCCAGCTCCCCTCGGGGTGGAGGGAGTTTAGCCGGCTACACCTTC.

This sequence joins TRBV12-3 or TRBV12-4 and TRBJ2-7; D uncertain. Deletions cut 3 bases from V and 6 bases from J, with 9 bases between. This CDR3 spans 12 amino acids. CDR3 sequence (DNA): TGTGCCAGCAGTTTTGTGGTCGGCGAGCAGTACTTC. Amino acids: CASSFVVGEQYF.

This clonotype was seen at least ten times. This chain connects TRBV20-1 to TRBJ2-1, with 12 positions matching TRBD2. The length of the CDR3 is 15 residues. V lost 5 bases to trimming and J lost 7 bases; unmatched junction nucleotides: 9. Germline V gene sequence: CDR1 DFQATT, CDR2 SNEGSKA (reference sequence). CDR3 in amino acids: CSAGLAGGRWNEQFF. The CDR3 bases are TGCAGTGCTGGGCTAGCGGGAGGGCGGTGGAATGAGCAGTTCTTC.

This clonotype came up many times. The rearrangement joins TRBV14 to TRBJ2-7, with 10 bases fitting TRBD1. This CDR3 is 17 amino acids long. Germline V lookup: CDR1 SGHDN, CDR2 FVKESK. V shed 3 bases, J shed 3 bases, and the junction held 11 bases outside the gene matches. The CDR3 sequence: CASSHDTPGQGFYEQYF. CDR3 nucleotides: TGTGCCAGCAGCCATGATACACCGGGACAGGGGTTCTACGAGCAGTACTTC.

On this clonotype: This may stem from a read error, because a much larger clone lies one nucleotide away. V usage is TRBV20-1 and J usage is TRBJ1-1; D gene unclear. Trimming removed 1 base from V and 3 bases from J, with 9 bases in between. The CDR3 totals 13 residues. Germline values: CDR1 DFQATT, CDR2 SNEGSKA (reference sequence). The DNA for the CDR3 is TGCAGTGCTAGAGGAGGGTGGGACACTGAAGCTTTCTTT. It yields the protein CSARGGWDTEAFF.

This clonotype was observed at least ten times. The chain joins TRBV7-6 to TRBJ2-1; 7 nucleotides match TRBD2. Germline V gene lookup returns CDR1 SGHVS and CDR2 FNYEAQ. CDR3 size: 15 residues. J was trimmed by 2 bases and V by 5 bases; bases with no gene match: 6. CDR3 sequence (DNA): TGTGCCAGCAGCCCCAGAGCGGGGACCTACAATGAGCAGTTCTTC. It is translated as CASSPRAGTYNEQFF.

The sample holds many counts of this clonotype. J is TRBJ1-3 and V is TRBV7-9, with 8 positions matching TRBD1. After removal of 5 bases from V and 1 base from J, the junction contained 13 bases not matched to a gene. Looked up from germline, CDR1 is SEHNR and CDR2 is FQNEAQ (reference sequence). The CDR3 loop spans 18 amino acids. The CDR3 is CASSPTPGQGSSGNTIYF. CDR3 DNA: TGTGCCAGCAGCCCGACCCCCGGACAGGGATCGTCTGGAAACACCATATATTTT.

Many counts were recorded for this clonotype. The chain joins TRBV6-5 to TRBJ1-1; weak D call: TRBD1 (6 bases). The CDR3 spans 15 residues. Germline loops: CDR1 MNHEY, CDR2 SVGAGI. V dropped 0 bases and J dropped 2 bases, with 10 bases sitting between them. CDR3 DNA: TGTGCCAGCAGTTACTCGTGGACAGTCAACACTGAAGCTTTCTTT. The encoded protein is CASSYSWTVNTEAFF.

This clonotype was counted ten times or more. This chain links TRBV7-9 with TRBJ1-1; D is unresolved. Trimming took off 0 bases at V and 1 base at J, with 9 bases between the two ends. Per germline, CDR1 SEHNR and CDR2 FQNEAQ (reference sequence). The CDR3 extends over 15 amino acids. The CDR3 region is CASSLASGQNTEAFF. Here the CDR3 DNA reads TGTGCCAGCAGCTTAGCGAGCGGCCAGAACACTGAAGCTTTCTTT.

This clonotype was recorded many times. The chain employs TRBV28 and TRBJ1-3; TRBD1 matches 10 bases. The V and J ends lost 3 bases and 4 bases, in that order; junction bases with no gene match: 15. The CDR3 is 19 residues long. The V gene's germline CDR1 is MDHEN and CDR2 SYDVKM. CDR3 coding DNA: TGTGCCAGCAGTTTCCCCGTCCGTGGGGGACAGGGGTGGGGAAACACCATATATTTT. This gives the protein CASSFPVRGGQGWGNTIYF.

This clonotype has at least ten counts. This sequence joins TRBV20-1 and TRBJ1-6, with a tentative D call TRBD1 (6 bases). Germline V gives CDR1 DFQATT, CDR2 SNEGSKA (reference sequence). The CDR3 runs 15 residues. V was cut by 5 bases and J by 5 bases, with 16 bases left in between. This chain's CDR3 is CSALRDISNNSPLHF. The CDR3 DNA reads as TGCAGTGCTCTTCGGGACATCTCTAATAATTCACCCCTCCACTTT.